Below, 16 T cell receptor beta chains from the same sample are listed, as sequenced in a study of T-cell reconstitution after alpha-beta-depleted transplantation in children. Unique molecular identifiers were incorporated into the prepared TCRbeta library. Each CDR3 protein gets one entry after TCRdb re-called the PCR reads with MiXCR. Here the sample spans about half a million distinct CDR3 sequences, roughly an eighth being singletons. The sample here was PBMCs from the stem cell graft donor, taken from the stem cell graft. Receptors originate from a human donor who donated a stem cell graft to a child with combined immunodeficiency.

The rearrangement uses TRBV7-9 and TRBJ2-1, with 8 nucleotides matching TRBD2. The germline CDR1 and CDR2 sequences are SEHNR and FQNEAQ (reference sequence). The V and J ends lost 7 bases and 4 bases, in that order; junction bases with no gene match: 9. This CDR3 has 15 amino acids. The CDR3 DNA reads TGTGCCAGCACCTGGGGTAGCGGGATGTACAATGAGCAGTTCTTC. Its protein is CASTWGSGMYNEQFF. The full variable domain, rest sourced from reference TRBV7-9 and TRBJ2-1, is DTGVSQNPRHKITKRGQNVTFRCDPISEHNRLYWYRQTLGQGPEFLTYFQNEAQLEKSRLLSDRFSAERPKGSFSTLEIQRTEQGDSAMYLCASTWGSGMYNEQFFGPGTRLTVL.

The chain uses TRBV7-9 and TRBJ2-1, with D perhaps TRBD1 or TRBD2 (5 bases each). This CDR3 contains 15 residues. The germline V gene has CDR1 SEHNR and CDR2 FQNEAQ (reference sequence). V was cut by 4 bases and J by 2 bases, with 12 bases left in between. The CDR3 is CASSSAGTTYNEQFF. DNA of the CDR3: TGTGCCAGCAGCTCAGCCGGGACCACCTACAATGAGCAGTTCTTC.

V usage is TRBV5-1 and J usage is TRBJ2-1, with D tentatively TRBD2 (5 bases). There are 19 residues in the CDR3. Germline CDR1 is SGHRS and CDR2 is YFSETQ. Trimming cost V 0 bases and J 8 bases, with 27 bases left between them. The chain's CDR3 is CASSLGRSYLPRMEDEQFF. The CDR3, as DNA: TGCGCCAGCAGCTTGGGTCGCTCATACTTGCCCCGGATGGAGGATGAGCAGTTCTTC.

This clonotype has ten or more counts. This chain links TRBV6-5 with TRBJ2-1; 7 positions agree with TRBD1. There are 14 residues in the CDR3. CDR1 and CDR2 from the germline V gene are MNHEY and SVGAGI. Losses at the gene ends were 5 bases for V and 5 bases for J; bases not matched to a gene: 6. CDR3 coding DNA: TGTGCCAGCAGTCTACAGGGGATCAACAATGAGCAGTTCTTC. It encodes CASSLQGINNEQFF.

This clonotype was seen many times. The CDR3 loop reads CASREQGERSYEQYF. In nucleotides, the CDR3 is TGCGCCAGCAGGGAACAGGGGGAAAGGTCCTACGAGCAGTACTTC. The chain combines TRBV10-2 with TRBJ2-7; 8 bases map to TRBD1. This CDR3 is built from 15 residues. Germline CDR1 reads WSHSY; CDR2 reads SAAADI. The V gene end was trimmed by 6 bases and the J gene end by 1 base; junction bases not matched to a gene: 8.

At least ten counts were recorded for this clonotype. The chain couples TRBV27 to TRBJ2-3, with D tentatively TRBD2 (7 bases). Germline V gives CDR1 MNHEY, CDR2 SMNVEV (reference sequence). Trimming left V 4 bases short and J 5 bases short, with 19 bases between. This CDR3 has 16 amino acids. The CDR3 here is CASSSRGGGQRDTQYF. CDR3 sequence (DNA): TGTGCCAGCAGTTCCCGAGGGGGGGGGCAGAGAGATACGCAGTATTTT.

The rearrangement uses TRBV7-9 and TRBJ2-3, with 9 bases fitting TRBD2. Per the germline V gene, CDR1 is SEHNR and CDR2 is FQNEAQ (reference sequence). This CDR3 is built from 15 residues. The J segment lost 0 bases and the V segment lost 8 bases, leaving 6 bases of the junction unmatched. The CDR3 coding sequence is TGTGCCAGCGCGATAGCGGGAGTCAGCACAGATACGCAGTATTTT. Its translation is CASAIAGVSTDTQYF.

The chain couples TRBV28 to TRBJ1-2; D gene unclear. There are 16 residues in the CDR3. Per the germline V gene, CDR1 is MDHEN and CDR2 is SYDVKM. Trimming left V 3 bases short and J 7 bases short, with 21 bases between. The CDR3 nucleotides read TGTGCCAGCAGTTTTCTGGGGTTCGCACCCTCCTTTGGCTACACCTTC. This encodes CASSFLGFAPSFGYTF.

This clonotype was counted ten times or more. The chain is built from TRBV24-1 and TRBJ2-5; TRBD2 might be the D (5 bases). CDR3 length equals 14 residues. Per the germline V gene, CDR1 is KGHDR and CDR2 is SFDVKD. The ends were cut back, 7 bases at V and 5 bases at J, with 16 bases in the middle. The CDR3 DNA follows: TGTGCCACCAGCTCGAACGGGGTCAAGGAGACCCAGTACTTC. It translates to CATSSNGVKETQYF.

This clonotype was observed at least ten times. V usage is TRBV7-2 and J usage is TRBJ2-5; 10 positions agree with TRBD2. This CDR3 spans 16 amino acids. Germline assignment: CDR1 SGHTA and CDR2 FQGNSA. The V gene end was trimmed by 4 bases and the J gene end by 2 bases; junction bases not matched to a gene: 7. CDR3 loop: CASSSFGTSVQETQYF. The CDR3 nucleotides are TGTGCCAGCAGCTCCTTCGGGACTAGCGTACAAGAGACCCAGTACTTC.

This clonotype came up a few times. The rearrangement joins TRBV4-2 to TRBJ2-3, with D possibly called TRBD1 or TRBD2 (5 bases each). The V gene lost 6 bases and the J gene lost 0 bases, with 13 bases spanning the gap. The CDR3 has 15 residues. The germline V gene has CDR1 LGHNA and CDR2 YNFKEQ. CDR3 bases: TGTGCCAGCAGTCCCCGGGACGTTAGCACAGATACGCAGTATTTT. Protein: CASSPRDVSTDTQYF.

In this sample, this clonotype turned up once. V gene TRBV6-5 combines with J gene TRBJ2-2, with D possibly TRBD2 on 5 matching bases. Trimming removed 2 bases at V and 5 bases at J, with 12 bases between. Germline CDR1 is MNHEY and CDR2 is SVGAGI. This CDR3 has 15 residues. This CDR3 reads CASSYTGKGTGELFF. CDR3 sequence (DNA): TGTGCCAGCAGTTACACGGGAAAAGGGACCGGGGAGCTGTTTTTT.

The chain uses TRBV28 and TRBJ2-7; TRBD1 matches at 10 bases. Germline V CDR1 and CDR2: MDHEN, SYDVKM. V dropped 0 bases and J dropped 1; count of bases not matched to a gene: 12. The CDR3 has 19 residues. The CDR3 reads CASSLCSAERDRGSYEQYF. CDR3 in DNA: TGTGCCAGCAGTTTATGTAGTGCAGAACGGGACAGGGGTTCCTACGAGCAGTACTTC.

The chain links TRBV20-1 to TRBJ1-4; 8 nucleotides match TRBD1. Unmatched junction bases numbered 10, after V lost 6 bases and J lost 7 bases. CDR1 is DFQATT and CDR2 is SNEGSKA in the germline V gene (reference sequence). CDR3 length: 14 residues. The CDR3 nucleotides read TGCAGTGCAATACAGGGGGAAAATGGTGAAAAACTGTTTTTT. Protein product: CSAIQGENGEKLFF.

This clonotype was seen ten or more times. The chain joins TRBV7-2 to TRBJ2-7, with D uncertain. CDR1 and CDR2 from the germline V gene are SGHTA and FQGNSA. V gave up 2 bases and J gave up 2 bases, with 13 bases separating them. There are 15 residues in the CDR3. CDR3 nucleotides: TGTGCCAGCAGCTTATTTTCAGACGGAACCTACGAGCAGTACTTC. Residues: CASSLFSDGTYEQYF. The full variable domain, completed using reference TRBV7-2 and TRBJ2-7, is GAGVSQSPSNKVTEKGKDVELRCDPISGHTALYWYRQSLGQGLEFLIYFQGNSAPDKSGLPSDRFSAERTGGSVSTLTIQRTQQEDSAVYLCASSLFSDGTYEQYFGPGTRLTVT.

The V call is TRBV12-3 or TRBV12-4, the J call TRBJ1-1; no reliable D call. V dropped 3 bases and J dropped 8 bases, with 13 bases sitting between them. This CDR3 has 13 residues. CDR3: CASSFGSRAEAFF. The CDR3 DNA is TGTGCCAGCAGTTTTGGTAGTAGGGCGGAAGCTTTCTTT.